The 28 T cell receptor beta chains below all came from one sample that was sequenced in a study of Ad26.COV2.S vaccination and SARS-CoV-2 variants. The method was immunoSEQ multiplex PCR; TCRdb's version includes in-frame clones alone and lacks a portion of them. The sample gives 150,000 to 200,000 clones, around 85% of which show up once; 5.9% is in the top ten. The sample was peripheral blood, taken after recovery from COVID-19. The receptors stem from a human donor who had recovered from COVID-19.

The table lists this clone with a count of one. This sequence joins TRBV3-1 (or the pseudogene TRBV3-2) and TRBJ1-3; D is possibly TRBD1 (6 bases). The germline V and J ends were trimmed by 0 bases and 0 bases, with 12 bases remaining between them. The CDR3 consists of 17 residues. The germline V gene has CDR1 LGHDT and CDR2 YNNKEL (reference sequence). The CDR3 DNA sequence: TGTGCCAGCAGCCAAGATCCTCGGGGGCACTCTGGAAACACCATATATTTT. Its protein is CASSQDPRGHSGNTIYF.

The gene calls are TRBV6-5 and TRBJ1-6; no reliable D call. CDR1 and CDR2 from the germline V gene are MNHEY and SVGAGI. The CDR3 consists of 15 residues. The ends were cut back, 7 bases at V and 6 bases at J, with 16 bases in the middle. CDR3 coding DNA: TGTGCCAGCAAAGGGCAGCACGGCCTTAATTCACCCCTCCACTTT. Its translation: CASKGQHGLNSPLHF.

This clone was counted a single time. V usage is TRBV15 and J usage is TRBJ1-2; 9 positions match TRBD1. The CDR3 extends over 14 amino acids. CDR1 is LNHNV and CDR2 is YYDKDF in the germline V gene (reference sequence). V lost 1 base to trimming and J lost 10 bases; unmatched junction nucleotides: 7. The CDR3 sequence is CATSRGDREGIYTF. In DNA, the CDR3 is TGTGCCACCAGCAGAGGGGACAGGGAGGGGATCTACACCTTC. Using reference TRBV15 and TRBJ1-2 for the parts outside the CDR3, the full variable domain is DAMVIQNPRYQVTQFGKPVTLSCSQTLNHNVMYWYQQKSSQAPKLLFHYYDKDFNNEADTPDNFQSRRPNTSFCFLDIRSPGLGDTAMYLCATSRGDREGIYTFGSGTRLTVV.

This rearrangement joins TRBV30 to TRBJ1-5; perhaps TRBD1 as D (5 bases). CDR3 size: 13 residues. From germline, CDR1 is GTSNPN and CDR2 SVGIG (reference sequence). The germline V and J ends were trimmed by 8 bases and 0 bases, with 11 bases remaining between them. The CDR3 sequence is CAVQENSNQPQHF. The CDR3, as DNA: TGTGCCGTACAGGAGAATAGCAATCAGCCCCAGCATTTT.

The chain recombines TRBV5-4 with TRBJ2-7, with 8 bases lining up with TRBD2. CDR1 and CDR2 (germline): SGHNT, YYREEE (reference sequence). The V segment lost 3 bases and the J segment 2 bases; nucleotides outside the gene matches: 1. The CDR3 totals 13 residues. The CDR3 protein is CASSWRGAYEQYF. The CDR3 bases are TGTGCCAGCAGCTGGCGGGGGGCCTACGAGCAGTACTTC.

V is TRBV28 and J is TRBJ2-5, with D possibly matching TRBD2 (7 bases). Trimming cost V 11 bases and J 5 bases, with 21 bases left between them. The germline V gene has CDR1 MDHEN and CDR2 SYDVKM. The CDR3 extends over 14 amino acids. The CDR3 is CAGQRGGRPETQYF. CDR3 sequence (DNA): TGTGCCGGTCAAAGGGGGGGCCGCCCGGAGACCCAGTACTTC.

The count of this clone is one. The rearrangement uses TRBV24-1 and TRBJ2-3; the D gene is possibly TRBD1 (6 bases). The germline V and J ends were trimmed by 1 base and 8 bases, with 21 bases remaining between them. This CDR3 spans 17 amino acids. In germline, CDR1 is KGHDR, CDR2 SFDVKD. CDR3 in DNA: TGTGCCACCAGTGATTTCGGGGTTGGGGGCCCAGTAGGTACGCAGTATTTT. As protein: CATSDFGVGGPVGTQYF.

The chain links TRBV29-1 to TRBJ1-3; the D gene is possibly TRBD1 (5 bases). Per germline, CDR1 SQVTM and CDR2 ANQGSEA. The V and J ends lost 6 bases and 4 bases respectively, with 19 bases between them. This CDR3 contains 15 residues. The CDR3 region is CSVGDQGAKGNTIYF. As DNA, the CDR3 is TGCAGCGTCGGCGACCAAGGGGCGAAGGGAAACACCATATATTTT.

The J gene is TRBJ2-3, the V gene TRBV6-5; D is unclear. CDR3 length: 14 residues. The V end was cut by 10 bases, the J end by 0 bases, with 14 bases between. CDR1 is MNHEY, CDR2 SVGAGI, per germline. Written as DNA, the CDR3 is TGTGCCACCAAAGGTTCTGGTAGCACAGATACGCAGTATTTT. It yields the protein CATKGSGSTDTQYF.

The chain employs TRBV2 and TRBJ2-3; 8 positions match TRBD1. Germline values: CDR1 SNHLY, CDR2 FYNNEI. J gave up 1 base and V 8 bases, and 2 bases lay outside the gene matches. CDR3 length: 13 residues. CDR3: CASLDRGTDTQYF. The CDR3 DNA sequence: TGTGCCAGCTTGGACAGGGGCACAGATACGCAGTATTTT.

The CDR3 coding sequence is TGTGCCAGCAGCCTCGACAGAACCAATTCACCCCTCCACTTT. Protein: CASSLDRTNSPLHF. The chain recombines TRBV5-6 with TRBJ1-6, with D possibly matching TRBD1 (5 bases). The germline CDR1 and CDR2 sequences are SGHDT and YYEEEE. Trimming took 4 bases from V and 7 from J, leaving 12 bases between them. The length of the CDR3 is 14 residues.

The chain combines TRBV5-4 with TRBJ2-3; D possibly matches TRBD1 or TRBD2 (5 bases each). Germline assignment: CDR1 SGHNT and CDR2 YYREEE (reference sequence). CDR3 length: 16 amino acids. Trimming left V 4 bases short and J 2 bases short, with 17 bases between. The CDR3 DNA reads as TGTGCCAGCAGCCCCGAACGGGACCTCTCCACAGATACGCAGTATTTT. It translates to CASSPERDLSTDTQYF.

The V and J genes are TRBV6-5 and TRBJ1-5; 7 positions agree with TRBD1. Germline trimming cut 8 bases from V and 4 bases from J; bases unmatched to any gene: 11. Germline V gene lookup returns CDR1 MNHEY and CDR2 SVGAGI. The CDR3 contains 15 residues. The CDR3 protein is CASDQSSGGNQPQHF. Written as DNA, the CDR3 is TGTGCCAGCGACCAAAGTTCAGGGGGGAATCAGCCCCAGCATTTT.

The V and J genes are TRBV10-3 and TRBJ2-7; 8 nucleotides align to TRBD2. This CDR3 is 15 amino acids long. Germline V lookup: CDR1 ENHRY, CDR2 SYGVKD. The J segment lost 5 bases and the V segment lost 0 bases, leaving 6 bases of the junction unmatched. The CDR3 DNA sequence: TGTGCCATCAGTGAGTCGGGTCGGGAGGGCCACGAGCAGTACTTC. Its translation: CAISESGREGHEQYF.

DNA for the CDR3: TGCAGCGTCGGACAGTTTAACTATGGCTACACCTTC. Translated, it gives CSVGQFNYGYTF. The rearrangement links TRBV29-1 to TRBJ1-2; possibly TRBD1 for D (6 bases). V lost 6 bases and J 1 base, leaving 9 bases between the germline ends. CDR1 SQVTM and CDR2 ANQGSEA come from the germline V gene. The CDR3 is made up of 12 amino acids.

This clone appeared once. The chain has TRBV28 and TRBJ1-2; no reliable D call. CDR3 size: 14 residues. From germline, CDR1 is MDHEN and CDR2 SYDVKM. V was clipped by 5 bases and J by 6 bases, with 16 bases between them. The CDR3 DNA reads as TGTGCCAGCAGTGCCCTGGGCGTCTCTAATGGCTACACCTTC. It encodes CASSALGVSNGYTF.

J is TRBJ1-2 and V is TRBV12-2; TRBD1, the table's D call, lacks a check against the DNA. TRBV12-2 represents a pseudogene. CDR3 length: 13 amino acids. Written as DNA, the CDR3 is TGTGCAAGTCGCCCTCAGGGAAGATATGGCTACACCTTC. Amino acids: CASRPQGRYGYTF.

This chain connects TRBV19 to TRBJ2-3, with D perhaps being TRBD1 or TRBD2 (5 bases each). The CDR3 length is 16 residues. Germline V gene data show CDR1 as LNHDA and CDR2 as SQIVND (reference sequence). Trimming pared 5 bases from V and 0 bases from J, leaving 15 bases between. The CDR3 DNA is TGTGCCAGTAGTTCTCCGGGGACGGGAAGCACAGATACGCAGTATTTT. It is translated as CASSSPGTGSTDTQYF. The whole variable domain, remainder taken from reference TRBV19 and TRBJ2-3, is DGGITQSPKYLFRKEGQNVTLSCEQNLNHDAMYWYRQDPGQGLRLIYYSQIVNDFQKGDIAEGYSVSREKKESFPLTVTSAQKNPTAFYLCASSSPGTGSTDTQYFGPGTRLTVL.

The chain links TRBV19 to TRBJ1-4; D is uncertain. Trimming shortened V by 5 bases and J by 5 bases, and 6 bases separated the two germline ends. The V gene's germline CDR1 is LNHDA and CDR2 SQIVND (reference sequence). This CDR3 spans 12 amino acids. CDR3 sequence reads: CASSPLNEKLFF. CDR3 nucleotide sequence: TGTGCCAGTAGTCCCTTGAATGAAAAACTGTTTTTT.

The V call is TRBV10-3, the J call TRBJ1-2, with D perhaps matching TRBD1 (5 bases). V was clipped by 7 bases and J by 4 bases, with 13 bases between them. The CDR3 extends over 13 amino acids. Per germline, CDR1 ENHRY and CDR2 SYGVKD. The CDR3 spells CAITPGGSYGYTF. The CDR3 nucleotides read TGTGCCATCACCCCGGGGGGAAGCTATGGCTACACCTTC.

The V and J genes are TRBV10-3 and TRBJ2-5, with a possible D match to TRBD2 (6 bases). Deletions cut 4 bases from V and 4 bases from J, with 16 bases between. Germline V CDR1 and CDR2: ENHRY, SYGVKD. The CDR3 is 15 amino acids. The DNA of the CDR3 is TGTGCCATCAGTGGCACAGTGGATAGCGGAGAGACCCAGTACTTC. As protein: CAISGTVDSGETQYF.

The CDR3 protein is CASSYRTGAAYEQYF. In DNA, the CDR3 is TGTGCCAGCAGTTATAGGACAGGGGCCGCCTACGAGCAGTACTTC. The rearrangement links TRBV6-5 to TRBJ2-7, with 9 bases that match TRBD1. The CDR3 length is 15 residues. The V gene's germline CDR1 is MNHEY and CDR2 SVGAGI. V dropped 3 bases and J dropped 2; count of bases not matched to a gene: 5.

The chain links TRBV15 to TRBJ2-1, with D tentatively TRBD2 (5 bases). The CDR3 runs 16 residues. V lost 3 bases, J lost 7 bases, and 19 bases lay in between. CDR1 is LNHNV and CDR2 is YYDKDF in the germline V gene (reference sequence). The CDR3, as DNA: TGTGCCACCAGCAGCTGGAAAACCCTTAGCGAGAATGAGCAGTTCTTC. Amino acid sequence: CATSSWKTLSENEQFF.

This chain uses TRBV6-5 with TRBJ2-1, with a weak D call TRBD2 (6 bases). V dropped 5 bases and J dropped 6 bases, with 8 bases sitting between them. The V gene's germline CDR1 is MNHEY and CDR2 SVGAGI. This CDR3 region has 12 residues. CDR3 coding DNA: TGTGCCAGCAGTCGGACTACCAATGAGCAGTTCTTC. Protein sequence: CASSRTTNEQFF.

This clone appeared a few times. The chain employs TRBV5-6 and TRBJ1-5, with unresolved D. The CDR3 has 13 amino acids. The V end was cut by 0 bases, the J end by 11 bases, with 12 bases between. From germline, CDR1 is SGHDT and CDR2 YYEEEE. As DNA, the CDR3 is TGTGCCAGCAGCTTGGGAAATGGGATAGCCCAGCATTTT. This codes for CASSLGNGIAQHF.

V is TRBV5-1 and J is TRBJ2-2, with 11 nucleotides matching TRBD1. V shed 6 bases, J shed 3 bases, and the junction held 4 bases outside the gene matches. The CDR3 totals 15 residues. Germline CDR1 reads SGHRS; CDR2 reads YFSETQ. The CDR3 is CASTRDRGDTGELFF. CDR3 DNA: TGCGCCAGCACCCGGGACAGGGGGGACACCGGGGAGCTGTTTTTT.

The rearrangement links TRBV12-3 or TRBV12-4 to TRBJ2-3; no clear D gene. The CDR3 length is 13 residues. V lost 4 bases and J lost 5, with 10 bases in between. CDR3 DNA sequence: TGTGCCAGCAGTTCGTTGTTAGTAGATACGCAGTATTTT. It specifies CASSSLLVDTQYF.

The chain links TRBV7-9 to TRBJ2-3; tentative D call: TRBD1 (6 bases). The CDR3 is 14 residues long. Trimming pared 3 bases from V and 9 bases from J, leaving 16 bases between. CDR1 and CDR2 from the germline V gene are SEHNR and FQNEAQ (reference sequence). CDR3 in DNA: TGTGCCAGCAGCTTCTATACAGGGTCGGAGACGCAGTATTTT. It encodes CASSFYTGSETQYF. The complete variable domain, with remaining parts taken from reference TRBV7-9 and TRBJ2-3, reads DTGVSQNPRHKITKRGQNVTFRCDPISEHNRLYWYRQTLGQGPEFLTYFQNEAQLEKSRLLSDRFSAERPKGSFSTLEIQRTEQGDSAMYLCASSFYTGSETQYFGPGTRLTVL.